This T cell receptor beta chain originates from a study of T-cell reconstitution after alpha-beta-depleted transplantation in children. This clonotype showed up just a few times. Its matching antigen is unknown. The CDR3 sequence is 13 residues long. V was shortened by 3 bases and J by 4 bases, with 10 bases between the two germline ends. Per germline, CDR1 SGDLS and CDR2 YYNGEE. Unique molecular identifiers were incorporated during preparation of the TCRbeta library. In TCRdb, the PCR reads were re-called with MiXCR into one record per CDR3 protein. The data contain a few hundred thousand distinct CDR3 sequences, roughly 13% of them singletons. General study findings and limits: About two months after transplant, alpha-beta T cells reportedly came from several hundred expanded graft clones. Surviving recipient cells, namely T cells and thymic progenitors, were the source of high day-60 TCRbeta diversity in some patients. It was newly produced T cells that mostly accounted for T-cell counts and diversity one year after transplant.

The material sequenced was PBMCs, mostly from graft donor cells, taken 360 days after TCRalphabeta/CD19-depleted stem cell transplant. The chain has TRBV9 and TRBJ1-1; a weak D match, TRBD1 (6 bases). This receptor was obtained from a male patient younger than 18 who had a stem cell transplant for acute myeloid leukemia, so the T cells may come from the graft donor. Here the CDR3 reads CASSAGRGTEAFF. As DNA, the CDR3 is TGTGCCAGCAGCGCTGGCAGGGGCACTGAAGCTTTCTTT.